What follows are 22 T cell receptor beta chains derived from one specimen sequenced in a study of coeliac disease. Using immunoSEQ multiplex PCR, the repertoire was profiled, and TCRdb retains in-frame clones only, with some absent. This table holds over 9,000 clones, roughly two thirds found once. The source material was lamina propria lymphocytes from the gut. The receptor set was obtained from a woman aged 60 to 75 with celiac disease.

The chain recombines TRBV27 with TRBJ2-7; D uncertain. V was shortened by 2 bases and J by 3 bases, with 8 bases between the two germline ends. Germline V gene lookup returns CDR1 MNHEY and CDR2 SMNVEV (reference sequence). The CDR3 sequence is 13 residues long. The DNA for the CDR3 is TGTGCCAGCAGTTTAGCCAGGAACTACGAGCAGTACTTC. Protein: CASSLARNYEQYF.

The chain has TRBV5-1 and TRBJ1-2; TRBD1 agrees at 7 bases. After removal of 1 base from V and 6 bases from J, the junction contained 9 bases not matched to a gene. This CDR3 has 15 amino acids. Per the germline V gene, CDR1 is SGHRS and CDR2 is YFSETQ. This chain's CDR3 is CASSLFSRQGDGYTF. The CDR3 nucleotides are TGCGCCAGCAGCTTGTTTTCCCGACAGGGAGATGGCTACACCTTC. The full variable domain, in which reference TRBV5-1 and TRBJ1-2 provide the parts outside the CDR3, is KAGVTQTPRYLIKTRGQQVTLSCSPISGHRSVSWYQQTPGQGLQFLFEYFSETQRNKGNFPGRFSGRQFSNSRSEMNVSTLELGDSALYLCASSLFSRQGDGYTFGSGTRLTVV.

This clone was seen a handful of times. This chain uses TRBV11-2 with TRBJ2-7, with TRBD2 matching 8 bases. The CDR3 length is 18 residues. V dropped 2 bases and J dropped 3; count of bases not matched to a gene: 15. Germline lookup yields CDR1 SGHAT and CDR2 FQNNGV. CDR3 DNA sequence: TGTGCCAGCAGCTTACGACAGCCCGGGGGGGGTTCTTTCTACGAGCAGTACTTC. Translated, it gives CASSLRQPGGGSFYEQYF.

This clone was picked up a small number of times. The chain has TRBV7-6 and TRBJ2-1; 7 nucleotides line up with TRBD2. The CDR3 totals 17 residues. The germline V gene has CDR1 SGHVS and CDR2 FNYEAQ. V lost 3 bases, J lost 6 bases, and 14 bases stayed unmatched. The DNA of the CDR3 is TGTGCCAGCAGCTTCCCCCTCGGCAGCGGGGATGGCAATGAGCAGTTCTTC. Its protein is CASSFPLGSGDGNEQFF.

The chain recombines TRBV29-1 with TRBJ2-3; possibly TRBD1 for D (5 bases). This CDR3 comprises 12 residues. Germline CDR1 SQVTM, CDR2 ANQGSEA. V was trimmed by 7 bases and J by 5 bases, leaving 13 bases between them. As DNA, the CDR3 is TGCAGCGGATACTTAGGGGTAGATACGCAGTATTTT. Translated: CSGYLGVDTQYF.

The chain joins TRBV19 to TRBJ2-3; 11 nucleotides match TRBD2. Germline V gene sequence: CDR1 LNHDA, CDR2 SQIVND (reference sequence). Trimming at V came to 6 bases and at J to 2 bases, leaving 7 bases not matched to a gene. This CDR3 spans 16 amino acids. The CDR3, as DNA: TGTGCCAGTAGCACCGGGACTAGCGGACCCACAGATACGCAGTATTTT. Translation gives CASSTGTSGPTDTQYF.

V usage is TRBV29-1 and J usage is TRBJ2-2; perhaps TRBD1 as D (5 bases). V lost 0 bases and J lost 2, with 10 bases in between. The CDR3 has 15 residues. Per germline, CDR1 SQVTM and CDR2 ANQGSEA. The CDR3 protein is CSVEERQGNTGELFF. The CDR3 DNA reads TGCAGCGTTGAAGAGCGGCAGGGCAACACCGGGGAGCTGTTTTTT.

The V call is TRBV18, the J call TRBJ1-1; D is unresolved. Trimming shortened V by 3 bases and J by 5 bases, and 16 bases separated the two germline ends. Germline CDR1 is KGHSH and CDR2 is LQKENI. This CDR3 comprises 15 residues. The CDR3 sequence is CASSPTRVIGTEAFF. Written as DNA, the CDR3 is TGTGCCAGCTCACCCACCCGGGTGATTGGGACTGAAGCTTTCTTT.

V is TRBV5-1 and J is TRBJ2-7, with D perhaps TRBD2 (5 bases). CDR1 and CDR2 from the germline V gene are SGHRS and YFSETQ. Trimming removed 0 bases from V and 0 bases from J, with 10 bases in between. This CDR3 comprises 15 residues. The CDR3 spells CASSLASTSSYEQYF. The CDR3 DNA is TGCGCCAGCAGCTTGGCTAGCACAAGCTCCTACGAGCAGTACTTC. Looking up the rest from reference TRBV5-1 and TRBJ2-7 gives the full variable domain: KAGVTQTPRYLIKTRGQQVTLSCSPISGHRSVSWYQQTPGQGLQFLFEYFSETQRNKGNFPGRFSGRQFSNSRSEMNVSTLELGDSALYLCASSLASTSSYEQYFGPGTRLTVT.

The V gene is TRBV7-9, the J gene TRBJ2-5; TRBD1 matches at 8 bases. J lost 2 bases, V lost 5 bases, and 7 bases had no gene match. The CDR3 is 15 amino acids. From germline, CDR1 is SEHNR and CDR2 FQNEAQ (reference sequence). DNA of the CDR3: TGTGCCAGCAGCGTCGGACAGGGCCAGCAAGAGACCCAGTACTTC. Translated: CASSVGQGQQETQYF.

This chain connects TRBV7-9 to TRBJ2-7, with 7 bases aligning to TRBD2. The CDR3 has 15 amino acids. V shed 4 bases and J 4 bases; nucleotides not matched to a gene: 10. Germline V gene data show CDR1 as SEHNR and CDR2 as FQNEAQ (reference sequence). The CDR3 DNA is TGTGCCAGCAGCTCAACGAAGACTAGCTGGTACGAGCAGTACTTC. It translates to CASSSTKTSWYEQYF.

The rearrangement uses TRBV10-2 and TRBJ1-1; D is perhaps TRBD1 (6 bases). The CDR3 spans 15 residues. Germline V lookup: CDR1 WSHSY, CDR2 SAAADI. Trimming took 4 bases from V and 4 from J, leaving 16 bases between them. CDR3 protein: CASSGGGARATEAFF. The CDR3 coding sequence is TGCGCCAGCAGTGGAGGGGGGGCGCGCGCCACTGAAGCTTTCTTT.

The V call is TRBV9, the J call TRBJ2-2, with TRBD1 as a possible D gene (5 bases). From germline, CDR1 is SGDLS and CDR2 YYNGEE. Between the trimmed V and J ends, which lost 6 bases and 3 bases, there was a span of 6 bases. CDR3 size: 12 residues. This chain's CDR3 is CASTGYTGELFF. The CDR3 DNA reads TGTGCCAGCACAGGGTACACCGGGGAGCTGTTTTTT.

Points on this clone: Other DNA sequences in the sample encode the same CDR3. The V gene is TRBV29-1, the J gene TRBJ2-6, with TRBD2 as a possible D gene (5 bases). Germline V lookup: CDR1 SQVTM, CDR2 ANQGSEA. V lost 6 bases, J lost 1 base, and 7 bases lay in between. There are 13 residues in the CDR3. CDR3: CSVRESGANVLTF. The DNA for the CDR3 is TGCAGCGTACGGGAATCTGGGGCCAACGTCCTGACTTTC.

The rearrangement joins TRBV27 to TRBJ2-1, with D perhaps TRBD1 (5 bases). This CDR3 spans 15 amino acids. V gave up 5 bases and J gave up 0 bases, with 11 bases separating them. Germline V gene data show CDR1 as MNHEY and CDR2 as SMNVEV (reference sequence). CDR3: CASSVGRYSYNEQFF. The CDR3 nucleotides read TGTGCCAGCAGTGTGGGGCGATACTCCTACAATGAGCAGTTCTTC.

The CDR3 DNA is TGTGCCAGCAGTGGTCGACAGGGCTCCTATGGCTACACCTTC. Translating it yields CASSGRQGSYGYTF. V and J are TRBV6-1 and TRBJ1-2; 7 positions match TRBD1. Looked up from germline, CDR1 is MNHNS and CDR2 is SASEGT. Germline trimming cut 4 bases from V and 4 bases from J; bases unmatched to any gene: 6. The CDR3 runs 14 residues.

The genes are TRBV9 and TRBJ2-7; D possibly corresponds to TRBD2 (5 bases). Trimming removed 7 bases at V and 2 bases at J, with 10 bases between. The CDR3 contains 12 residues. The germline gives CDR1 SGDLS, CDR2 YYNGEE. The CDR3 loop reads CASGRGTYEQYF. In DNA form, the CDR3 reads TGTGCCAGCGGGAGAGGGACCTACGAGCAGTACTTC.

The chain uses TRBV15 and TRBJ2-3; no clear D. This CDR3 is 15 amino acids long. The V gene lost 3 bases and the J gene lost 3 bases, with 13 bases spanning the gap. The germline V gene has CDR1 LNHNV and CDR2 YYDKDF (reference sequence). The CDR3 here is CATSSPSSGTDTQYF. For the CDR3, the DNA is TGTGCCACCAGCAGTCCCTCCTCGGGTACAGATACGCAGTATTTT.

This clone appeared a single time. The chain's CDR3 is CASRDRDKLNYGYTF. The DNA of the CDR3 is TGTGCCAGCAGAGACCGGGACAAACTAAACTATGGCTACACCTTC. This sequence joins TRBV11-2 and TRBJ1-2; D perhaps matches TRBD1 (6 bases). The CDR3 is 15 residues long. The germline CDR1 and CDR2 sequences are SGHAT and FQNNGV. Trimming removed 6 bases from V and 2 bases from J, with 16 bases in between.

This clone is a singleton in its sample. V usage is TRBV29-1 and J usage is TRBJ2-1; D remains unclear. The germline gives CDR1 SQVTM, CDR2 ANQGSEA. V lost 7 bases and J lost 4, with 5 bases in between. The CDR3 sequence is 10 residues long. CDR3 sequence: CSATYNEQFF. The CDR3 DNA reads as TGCAGCGCAACTTACAATGAGCAGTTCTTC.

In this sample, this clone turned up a few times. This chain uses TRBV18 with TRBJ2-1, with D unresolved. V lost 1 base, J lost 4 bases, and 5 bases lay in between. Germline values: CDR1 KGHSH, CDR2 LQKENI. The CDR3 consists of 13 residues. CDR3: CASSPLRYNEQFF. CDR3 sequence (DNA): TGTGCCAGCTCACCACTACGGTACAATGAGCAGTTCTTC.

The chain recombines TRBV10-3 with TRBJ2-3; 10 positions agree with TRBD1. CDR3 length: 16 residues. With 10 bases clipped from V and 4 bases from J, the junction kept 14 bases outside the gene matches. Germline V CDR1 and CDR2: ENHRY, SYGVKD. The CDR3 nucleotides read TGTGCCACGGCGGCCCTAGGGGACAGGGGATCAGATACGCAGTATTTT. This translates into CATAALGDRGSDTQYF.